Listed below are T cell receptor beta chains from one sample, sequenced in a study of T cell responses to AZD1222 COVID-19 vaccine. Repertoires were generated with immunoSEQ multiplex PCR, while TCRdb's copy carries only in-frame clones and drops some. The sample has 150,000 to 200,000 clones; approximately 93% are singletons. Material: peripheral blood, obtained on day 0 of AZD1222 vaccination. The receptors shown here come from an adult in good health. The CDR3 runs from the conserved cysteine through the conserved F or W. The D gene is left open where the match is weak. The size field is filled for only some rows; it gives once, few, many or a size class.

>TRBV5-4|TRBJ1-1|NA|NA
TGTGCCAGCACCCGGGACGGCCACACTGAAGCTTTCTTT
CASTRDGHTEAFF
>TRBV6-5|TRBJ1-1|NA|NA
TGTGCCAGCAGAAACAGGGAGACTGAAGCTTTCTTT
CASRNRETEAFF
>TRBV2|TRBJ1-5|NA|NA
TGTGCCAGCAGTGAAGGGCAGGAACAGCCCCAGCATTTT
CASSEGQEQPQHF
>TRBV6-5|TRBJ2-5|NA|NA
TGTGCCAGCAGGGAGAGACCCTTTAACCAAGAGACCCAGTACTTC
CASRERPFNQETQYF
>TRBV6-5|TRBJ1-6|TRBD1|NA
TGTGCCAGCAGATCCCCGGGACAGCCTAATTCACCCCTCCACTTT
CASRSPGQPNSPLHF
>TRBV12-3/TRBV12-4|TRBJ1-1|NA|NA
TGTGCCAGCCGCCCCTTGGCGAACACTGAAGCTTTCTTT
CASRPLANTEAFF
>TRBV27|TRBJ2-6|NA|NA
TGTGCCAGCAGTTGGGCAGCTCCTGGGGCCAACGTCCTGACTTTC
CASSWAAPGANVLTF
>TRBV18|TRBJ2-1|NA|few
TGTGCCAGCTCAGTTCCTAGCACAGGCTCCTACAATGAGCAGTTCTTC
CASSVPSTGSYNEQFF
>TRBV7-9|TRBJ1-1|NA|NA
TGTGCCAGCAGCTTTGTGGAGTCGAACACTGAAGCTTTCTTT
CASSFVESNTEAFF
>TRBV5-6|TRBJ1-2|NA|NA
TGTGCCAGCAGCTTGGGGCAGGAGGGCTATGGCTACACCTTC
CASSLGQEGYGYTF
>TRBV14|TRBJ1-1|NA|NA
TGTGCCAGCAGCCAAGATGGGGATCCTGAAGCTTTCTTT
CASSQDGDPEAFF
>TRBV7-8|TRBJ1-5|NA|NA
TGTGCCAGCAGCCCCACTACGGGGGGTAATCAGCCCCAGCATTTT
CASSPTTGGNQPQHF
>TRBV27|TRBJ2-1|TRBD2|NA
TGTGCCAGCCTAGCGGGGGCTCTCGGAGGCAATGAGCAGTTCTTC
CASLAGALGGNEQFF
>TRBV18|TRBJ2-3|NA|NA
TGTGCCAGCTCACCACTACAGGTCACAGATACGCAGTATTTT
CASSPLQVTDTQYF
>TRBV11-3|TRBJ2-5|TRBD1|NA
TGTGCCAGCAGCCTCCGGACAGGGAGGCAAGAGACCCAGTACTTC
CASSLRTGRQETQYF
>TRBV5-1|TRBJ2-1|TRBD2|NA
TGCGCCAGCAGCTTGGCCCTTTTTCTTAGCGGGGGGAATGAGCAGTTCTTC
CASSLALFLSGGNEQFF
>TRBV11-2|TRBJ1-2|NA|NA
TGTGCCAGCAGCTTATTGCGATATGGCTACACCTTC
CASSLLRYGYTF
>TRBV2|TRBJ1-2|NA|NA
TGTGCCAGCAGTGAAGCGACGGGAAACTATGGCTACACCTTC
CASSEATGNYGYTF
>TRBV19|TRBJ2-7|NA|NA
TGTGCCAGTAGTATAGCAGGGTTCTACGAGCAGTACTTC
CASSIAGFYEQYF
>TRBV29-1|TRBJ1-2|TRBD1|NA
TGCAGCGACTACGACAGGGATTATGGCTACACCTTC
CSDYDRDYGYTF
>TRBV2|TRBJ1-4|NA|NA
TGTGCCAGCTCCGGCAACCTTTTAAATGAAAAACTGTTTTTT
CASSGNLLNEKLFF
>TRBV9|TRBJ1-2|TRBD1|NA
TGTGCCAGCAGCGGACAGGGCGCTAACTATGGCTACACCTTC
CASSGQGANYGYTF
>TRBV27|TRBJ2-7|NA|NA
TGTGCCAGCAGCCGGGGGCCAGCCTACGAGCAGTACTTC
CASSRGPAYEQYF
>TRBV5-1|TRBJ1-5|NA|NA
TGCGCCAGCAGCGTGGACCGTACTCAGCCCCAGCATTTT
CASSVDRTQPQHF
>TRBV13|TRBJ2-7|NA|NA
TGTGCCAGCAGCTTAGACTGGTACGAGCAGTACTTC
CASSLDWYEQYF
>TRBV27|TRBJ2-1|TRBD2|NA
TGTGCCAGCAGTTTAGGGGCGGGAGTGGGGAATGAGCAGTTCTTC
CASSLGAGVGNEQFF
>TRBV5-1|TRBJ2-2|NA|NA
TGCGCCAGCAGACGAATCTCTCGGGGTAGGAGCACCGGGGAGCTGTTTTTT
CASRRISRGRSTGELFF
>TRBV2|TRBJ1-1|NA|NA
TGTGCCAGCAGGGGAGAGACTGAAGCTTTCTTT
CASRGETEAFF
>TRBV7-9|TRBJ1-3|NA|NA
TGTGCCAGCAGCTTCTTCGACATCTCTGGAAACACCATATATTTT
CASSFFDISGNTIYF